This T cell receptor beta chain is from a study of cytomegalovirus exposure and HLA in healthy donors (dated by TCRdb to 2016 to 2017). Broadly, across the study: An earlier analysis of roughly 610 of the donors reported about 260 Gb of sequence data and 117 million unique TCR beta sequences obtained from approximately 180 million T cells. Around 300 gigabases of sequencing data and tens of millions of unique TCR sequences were included in an early release covering 550 to 650 HLA-typed donors. Of the 300 to 400 genotyped donors, around 81% fell in the genetic ancestry cluster associated with self-reported Caucasian donors. The study aimed to test whether signatures of past pathogen exposure could be identified by cataloging public T cell receptors. The T cell repertoires of 666 subjects were profiled by immunosequencing and related to cytomegalovirus serostatus. Besides the first cohort of some 670 subjects, a separate validation cohort made up of 120 different subjects was used. High-throughput TCR immunosequencing, statistical association of individual TCRs with disease status, and machine learning were combined to predict cytomegalovirus infection status. A later analysis re-examined previously published TCR beta repertoires from over 500 donors and added high-resolution HLA genotyping to investigate patterns of TCR occurrence. The later analysis used no new phenotypic data to find candidate immune exposures, relying instead on TCR beta sequences and their occurrence across donors. To decide whether each TCR beta V gene segment behaved as functional or pseudogenic, an earlier analysis of fewer than 750 of the donors relied on high-throughput TCR beta sequencing. Donor age, sex, ethnicity and CMV serostatus were compiled together with the repertoire data. A later genetic analysis used genome-wide SNP genotypes for about 60% of the roughly 700 donors, treating that subset as a discovery cohort. All discovery cohort repertoires had been generated on a single sequencing platform. Both class I and class II loci were covered by HLA typing, at four-digit resolution. The number of donors typed differed by locus, with about 629-640 for A, B, C, DRB1 and DQB1, more than 500 for DQA1, over 600 for DPA1, and roughly 450 for DPB1. Because of strong linkage in the cohort, five DR-DQ haplotypes were treated as single units for association and clustering. Among approximately 370 genotyped donors of the cohort, an average of around 250,000 unique TCR beta nucleotide sequences was sequenced per donor, of which approximately 18% were non-productive. Overall results and qualifications from the work: Linkage disequilibrium might explain the correlated functional status among segregating V segments, but an unknown experimental factor could not be excluded. When HLA alleles, especially DR and DQ, strongly co-occurred, TCR associations were difficult to assign to individual alleles. Broadly in line with IMGT annotations, most TCR beta V segments showed up in productive rearrangements about 90% or about 30% of the time in an earlier analysis of approximately 640 of the donors. A later analysis found that most CMV-associated TCR beta chains appeared HLA-restricted, with HLA associations seemingly driven largely by CMV exposure. While some public TCRs were present in many individuals, most TCR sequences turned up only very rarely across donors. The sequencing pipeline was judged likely to have produced a cluster of highly shared sequence variants as a technical artifact. According to a later analysis, TCR association rates differed among HLA loci, with DRB1 alleles showing the most associated TCRs and HLA-C alleles showing the fewest. In a later genetic analysis, fewer N-insertions in productive TCRs were reported among donors in an Asian-associated ancestry cluster than the roughly 700-donor mean. Some IMGT-functional V segments, including TRBV6-2 and TRBV6-3, could not be told apart with the 87-base-pair reads, so those segments were excluded. Three of the identified cytomegalovirus-associated TCR beta chains were confirmed in vitro to be specific for cytomegalovirus antigens. Only TCR beta chains were sequenced in this cohort, and the absence of alpha or paired-chain data limited detectable features. The earlier analysis of 450 to 700 of the donors excluded 15 to 20 rarely observed V segments, including chromosome 9 orphons, because counts were too low. A later analysis reported that several top co-occurrence clusters appeared linked to parvovirus B19, influenza, CMV and Epstein-Barr virus. Because some donors lacked HLA typing at each locus, the association tests relied only on the typed subset. According to the authors, the approach could potentially be generalized to other disease states and immunological phenotypes. The classifier was reported to diagnose cytomegalovirus status with high specificity and sensitivity in both the original cohort and the validation cohort. A further reported finding was that TCR beta sequences accurately predicted the HLA-A and HLA-B alleles for most subjects in the first cohort. At a false discovery rate of 0.05, a later analysis linked 16,951 TCR beta sequences to specific HLA alleles. V-gene and J-gene trimming of TCR beta chains was associated with a missense DCLRE1C variant in a later genetic analysis, and the association was replicated in an independent cohort. CMV serostatus was the only immune exposure information available for the cohort. A later analysis found that HLA-associated TCR beta chains were more clonally expanded and had lower generation probabilities than equally common non-associated chains. A total of 164 TCR beta chains were listed by the study as associated with cytomegalovirus. Roughly uniform sequencing depth across donors was assumed in presence/absence analyses, although this assumption may not hold.

With respect to this clone: There is no known antigen for this receptor. No much larger clone exists at a distance of one base, and base qualities are not known.

The cohort was made up of hundreds of healthy bone marrow donors. Cohort members were all nominally healthy when sampled, although unrecorded immune exposures were likely present. The donor was CMV seronegative and belonged to the group of 352 seronegative cohort members. A peripheral blood sample was provided by each donor, and peripheral blood mononuclear cells were used for TCR beta sequencing. The Qiagen DNeasy Blood Extraction Kit was used to extract genomic DNA from the blood cell samples. Trimming at the junction amounts to 0 bases on V and 6 bases on J, and the germline ends lie 17 bases apart. Per the germline V gene (reference sequence), GTSNPN is the CDR1 and SVGIG is the CDR2. The CDR3 measures 15 amino acids from cysteine to phenylalanine. The retained sequence is limited to the CDR3, 45 bases, with the frame set at the first base. The library was generated by the immunoSEQ multiplex PCR assay. For the multiplex PCR, a mixture combining 60 forward primers for TCR Vbeta segments and 13 reverse primers for TCR Jbeta segments was used. The CDR3 region of rearranged TCR beta genes was amplified from genomic DNA with a multiplex PCR assay. The Illumina HiSeq System was used to sequence the amplified TCR beta libraries as 87-base-pair reads. As for how the authors treated the data: A later analysis tallied 75 million to 95 million unique TCR beta chains across the 666 repertoires, and approximately 9.9 million of those chains were shared by two or more donors. Raw reads were error-corrected and collapsed into unique sequences by a nearest-neighbor algorithm in which closely related sequences were merged to remove PCR and sequencing errors. CDR3 sequences were aligned to IMGT reference sequences to assign V, D and J gene segments. For a sequence to be retained, a match of at least six nucleotides was required to both a V gene segment and a J gene segment. A rearrangement was called productive if the CDR3 had no stop codons and remained in frame with V and J, and every other rearrangement was called non-productive. CDR3 was defined by IMGT convention, running from the second conserved V-encoded cysteine to the conserved J-encoded phenylalanine. In an earlier analysis of 587 of the donors, sequences lacking an unambiguous match to a single V gene segment were excluded. In an earlier analysis of approximately 610 of the donors, V segments were called functional above 56.7% productive rearrangements and were called segregating when the between-donor standard deviation exceeded 5%. To diagnose cytomegalovirus status from the catalog of TCR beta chain sequences, a statistical classification framework was built. A later analysis assigned V and J genes by comparing TCR nucleotide sequences with IMGT/GENE-DB human TR gene sequences. Using the TCRdist pipeline, a later analysis assigned CDR3 sequences along with most-parsimonious VDJ recombination scenarios. In a later analysis, every TCR beta chain was defined by the combination of its CDR3 amino acid sequence and its V-gene family, and reads without a unique V-gene family were dropped. To address suspected cross-contamination and a sequencing artifact, a later analysis removed around 600 highly shared, low-generation-probability nucleotide sequences. A later analysis calculated a clonal expansion index for each public chain from normalized within-repertoire ranks of inferred template counts. A later analysis computed generation probabilities with a VDJ recombination model fitted to out-of-frame rearrangements, and checked the results against IGoR. A later analysis scored TCR-TCR, TCR-HLA and TCR-CMV co-occurrence with hypergeometric tests, applying a repertoire-size bias correction to TCR pairs. To estimate false discovery rates, a later analysis permuted the HLA or CMV assignments 20 times. In a later analysis, co-occurring TCRs were grouped using DBSCAN, with TCRdist sequence similarity added in when clustering inside HLA-allele-positive subsets. Repertoires with fewer than 30,000 or more than 120,000 public chains were left out of co-occurrence clustering, as were five repertoires with anomalous nucleotide sharing. Imported from immuneACCESS, the table was reduced by TCRdb to in-frame sequences with V and J called. These copies leave out some clones; in studies compared against another copy, an unresolved V gene accounts for under half, and the cause of the remainder is not known. V, J and clone size were drawn from that table, and D and trimming were deduced from the DNA. This sample holds under 150,000 clones; around 86% were observed only once. The ten largest clones take up 0.6% to 0.7% of the sample.

This clonotype was sampled from a man aged 18 to 30 in good health and CMV-seronegative. The source material was PBMCs. The chain uses TRBV30 and TRBJ2-5; the D gene cannot be named for sure. The nucleotide sequence is given as TGTGCCTGGAGTGTCGAGCAGGCGTTAAAGAAGACCCAGTACTTC. Translated, it gives CAWSVEQALKKTQYF.